The T cell receptor beta chain under discussion was sequenced for a study of cytomegalovirus exposure and HLA in healthy donors. In the case of this clone: The target antigen is unknown.

Study findings and constraints: A few CMV-associated chains proved CMV antigen-specific in vitro. Fewer N-insertions than the roughly 630-donor mean were reportedly shown by an Asian-associated ancestry cluster in a later analysis. Cytomegalovirus-associated TCR beta chains were listed, numbering some 180.

The PCR employed 60 Vbeta primers together with 13 Jbeta primers. Sequenced by immunoSEQ multiplex PCR; TCRdb stores in-frame clones only, minus some. The sample records approximately 130,000 clones, around 81% being singletons. Sequencing input: PBMCs. This TCR came from a woman aged 40 to 55 in good health and CMV-seronegative.

CDR3 bases: TGTGCCAGCAGTTTCTGGGCAGCTTATGGCTACACCTTC. As protein: CASSFWAAYGYTF. The genes are TRBV28 and TRBJ1-2; no clear D. V was trimmed by 3 bases and J by 5 bases, leaving 10 bases between them. The germline V gene has CDR1 MDHEN and CDR2 SYDVKM. The CDR3 spans 13 residues.